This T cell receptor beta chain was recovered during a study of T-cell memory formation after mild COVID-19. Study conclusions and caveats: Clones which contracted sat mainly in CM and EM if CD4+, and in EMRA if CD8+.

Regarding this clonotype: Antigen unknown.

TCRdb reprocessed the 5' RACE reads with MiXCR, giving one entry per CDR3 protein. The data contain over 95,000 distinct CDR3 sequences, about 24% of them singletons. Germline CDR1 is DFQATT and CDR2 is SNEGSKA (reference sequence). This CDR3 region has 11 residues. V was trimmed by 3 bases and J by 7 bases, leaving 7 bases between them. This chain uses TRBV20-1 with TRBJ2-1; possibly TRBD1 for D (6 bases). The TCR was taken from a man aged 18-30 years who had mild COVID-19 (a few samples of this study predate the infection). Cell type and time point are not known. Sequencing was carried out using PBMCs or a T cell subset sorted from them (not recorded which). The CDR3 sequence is CSARDRNEQFF. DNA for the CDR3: TGCAGTGCTAGGGACAGAAATGAGCAGTTCTTC.